The clone carrying this TCR beta chain was recorded at least ten times. The antigen is unknown. The source of the sample is a study of T cell repertoires in cytomegalovirus infection. Study in general: CMV infection together with matching HLA type was indicated by public TCR beta signatures. General study points: HLA-C-restricted CMV-specific TCR beta clonotypes prevailed in the ex vivo response.

Germline CDR1 is SGHNT and CDR2 is YYREEE (reference sequence). This CDR3 spans 15 amino acids. Trimming stripped 3 bases from V and 4 bases from J, with 17 bases between. In TCRdb, the reads were re-called with MiXCR into one record per CDR3 protein. The profile shows about 400,000 distinct CDR3 sequences, 15% to 20% of them singletons. The sequence derives from a human donor in good health (CMV status not recorded). Some clones in this sample may be carry-over from other donors' samples. This rearrangement joins TRBV5-4 to TRBJ2-7; weak D call: TRBD2 (6 bases). The sample consisted of PBMCs. In nucleotides, the CDR3 is TGTGCCAGCAGCTCCCGTGCTAGCGAGTTATACGAGCAGTACTTC. Protein product: CASSSRASELYEQYF.